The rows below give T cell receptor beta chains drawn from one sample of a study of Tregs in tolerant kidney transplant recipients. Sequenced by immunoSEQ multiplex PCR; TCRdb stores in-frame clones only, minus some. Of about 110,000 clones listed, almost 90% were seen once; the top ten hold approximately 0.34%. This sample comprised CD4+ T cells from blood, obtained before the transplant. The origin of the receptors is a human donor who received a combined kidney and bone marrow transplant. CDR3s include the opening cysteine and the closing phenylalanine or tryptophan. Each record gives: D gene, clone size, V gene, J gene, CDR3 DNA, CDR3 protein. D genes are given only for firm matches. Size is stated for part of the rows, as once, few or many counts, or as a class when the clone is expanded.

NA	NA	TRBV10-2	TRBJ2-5	TGCGCCAGCAGTCGAGAAGAGACCCAGTACTTC	CASSREETQYF
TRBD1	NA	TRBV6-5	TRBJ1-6	TGTGCCAGCAGACGCGGACAGGGGGATTCACCCCTCCACTTT	CASRRGQGDSPLHF
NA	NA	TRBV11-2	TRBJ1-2	TGTGCCAGCAGCTTAGATCCGGCCGCTAGCTATGGCTACACCTTC	CASSLDPAASYGYTF
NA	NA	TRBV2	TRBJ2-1	TGTGCCAGCAGTTGGGCAGAGCGGGATGAGCAGTTCTTC	CASSWAERDEQFF
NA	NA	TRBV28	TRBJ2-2	TGTAAGCTATCTTGCCGGAACACCGGGGAGCTGTTTTTT	CKLSCRNTGELFF
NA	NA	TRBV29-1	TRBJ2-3	TGCAGCGTTGCGGGGGTGGTAACAGATACGCAGTATTTT	CSVAGVVTDTQYF
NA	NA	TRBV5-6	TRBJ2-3	TGTGCCAGCAGCGCCAAGGGGCAGGGCACAGATACGCAGTATTTT	CASSAKGQGTDTQYF
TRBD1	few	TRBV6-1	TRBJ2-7	TGTGCCAGCAGTGAAATGGGGACAGGGCCCTCCTACGAGCAGTACTTC	CASSEMGTGPSYEQYF
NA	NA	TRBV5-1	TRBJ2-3	TGCGCCAGCAGCTTGTGGAGGGGCCCCACAGATACGCAGTATTTT	CASSLWRGPTDTQYF
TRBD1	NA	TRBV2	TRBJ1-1	TGTGCCAGCAGTAGACAGGGGGCGGGAACTGAAGCTTTCTTT	CASSRQGAGTEAFF
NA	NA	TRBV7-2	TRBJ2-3	TGTGCCAGCAGCTTAGGGTCTACGAGGACGCAGTATTTT	CASSLGSTRTQYF
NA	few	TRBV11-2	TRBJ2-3	TGTGCCAGCAGCTTATCGAGGGCAGATACGCAGTATTTT	CASSLSRADTQYF
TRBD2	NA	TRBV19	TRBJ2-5	TGTGCCAGTACCCCGACTAGCGGGCTGATGGGGGAGACCCAGTACTTC	CASTPTSGLMGETQYF
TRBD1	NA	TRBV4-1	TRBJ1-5	TGCGCCAGCAGCCAAGACCCCAGGGGGCTGAATCAGCCCCAGCATTTT	CASSQDPRGLNQPQHF
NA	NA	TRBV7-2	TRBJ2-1	TGTGCCAGCAGTCGGGACTGGGACTTACTGTACAATGAGCAGTTCTTC	CASSRDWDLLYNEQFF